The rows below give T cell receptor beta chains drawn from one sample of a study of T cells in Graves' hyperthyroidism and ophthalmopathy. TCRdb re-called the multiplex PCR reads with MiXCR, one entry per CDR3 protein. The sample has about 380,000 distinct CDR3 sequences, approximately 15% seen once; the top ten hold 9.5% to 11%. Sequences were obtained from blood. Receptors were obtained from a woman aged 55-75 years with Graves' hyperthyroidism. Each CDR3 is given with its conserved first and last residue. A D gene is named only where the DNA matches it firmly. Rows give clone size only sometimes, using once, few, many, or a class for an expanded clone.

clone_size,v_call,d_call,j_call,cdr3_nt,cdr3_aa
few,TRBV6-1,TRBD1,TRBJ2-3,TGTGCCAGCAAACCGGGACAGGGGGCGAGCGATACGCAGTATTTT,CASKPGQGASDTQYF
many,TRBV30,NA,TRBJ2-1,TGTGCCTGGATCCGGAGGAGGACTAATGAGCAGTTCTTC,CAWIRRRTNEQFF
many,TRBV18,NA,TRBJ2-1,TGTGCCAGCTCACGTGGGGCTTACTACAATGAGCAGTTCTTC,CASSRGAYYNEQFF
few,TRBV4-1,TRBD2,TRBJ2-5,TGCGCCAGCAGGGGACTAGCGGGAGGGCAAGAGACCCAGTACTTC,CASRGLAGGQETQYF
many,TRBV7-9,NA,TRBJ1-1,TGTGCCAGCAGCACATGGACCGGGAACACTGAAGCTTTCTTT,CASSTWTGNTEAFF
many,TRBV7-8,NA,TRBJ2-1,TGTGCCAGCAGCCGCCGGAGGCTAGTCCCCTACAATGAGCAGTTCTTC,CASSRRRLVPYNEQFF
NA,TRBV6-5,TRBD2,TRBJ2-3,TGTGCCAGCAGTTACGGGGGAGCGGGACCCCGATACACAGATACGCAGTATTTT,CASSYGGAGPRYTDTQYF
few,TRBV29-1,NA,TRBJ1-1,TGCAGCGTTGAGGGATCAGGGAACACTGAAGCTTTCTTT,CSVEGSGNTEAFF
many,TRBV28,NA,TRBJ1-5,TGTGCCAGCAGTTCAACCGGGGGGTTGCCTCAGCCCCAGCATTTT,CASSSTGGLPQPQHF
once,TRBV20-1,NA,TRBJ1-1,TGCAGTGCCGGAGACGGGGCTGAGATTTGGTACACTGAAGCTTTCTTT,CSAGDGAEIWYTEAFF
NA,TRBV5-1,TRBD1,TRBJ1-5,TGCGCCAGCAGCATAGGGACAGGGGGACAGCCCCAGCATTTT,CASSIGTGGQPQHF
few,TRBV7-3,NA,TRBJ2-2,TGTGCCAGCAGCCCAGCACGGGAGTCCCCCGGGGAGCTGTTTTTT,CASSPARESPGELFF
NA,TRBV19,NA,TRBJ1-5,TGTGCCAGTAGTGCCCAATGGCGCCAGCATTTT,CASSAQWRQHF
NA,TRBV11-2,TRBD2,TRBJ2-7,TGTGCCAGCAGCTTCTTAGCGGGAGGGAACGAGCAGTACTTC,CASSFLAGGNEQYF
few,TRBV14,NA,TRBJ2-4,TGTGCCAGCAGCCAGTGGAACAGGCGGGGAAACATTCAGTACTTC,CASSQWNRRGNIQYF
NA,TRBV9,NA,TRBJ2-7,TGTGCCAGCAGCGTAGCCCCTATGATGGACGAGCAGTACTTC,CASSVAPMMDEQYF